The 4 T cell receptor beta chains in this list originate from one sample, sequenced in a study of cytomegalovirus exposure and HLA in healthy donors. PCR primers comprised 60 Vbeta and 13 Jbeta primers. Method: immunoSEQ multiplex PCR; TCRdb's copy keeps in-frame clones and lacks some. In the table there are fewer than 100,000 clones, around 73% of which are singletons. The sequenced sample was PBMCs. The receptors derive from an older woman in good health and CMV-seronegative.

This clone was observed a handful of times. The CDR3: CASTFRGYGSEKLFF. CDR3 nucleotide sequence: TGTGCCAGCACCTTCCGGGGGTACGGGAGTGAAAAACTGTTTTTT. The chain is built from TRBV5-6 and TRBJ1-4; a weak D match, TRBD1 (5 bases). Per the germline V gene, CDR1 is SGHDT and CDR2 is YYEEEE. The CDR3 consists of 15 residues. The V gene lost 6 bases and the J gene lost 7 bases, with 19 bases spanning the gap.

This chain links TRBV7-8 with TRBJ2-7; 10 nucleotides agree with TRBD1. CDR1 SGHVS and CDR2 FQNEAQ come from the germline V gene. This CDR3 spans 14 amino acids. The ends lost 5 bases at V and 3 bases at J; junction bases unmatched: 4. CDR3 residues: CASSRRTGGYEQYF. The DNA of the CDR3 is TGTGCCAGCAGCCGACGGACAGGGGGCTACGAGCAGTACTTC.

The chain combines TRBV28 with TRBJ2-3; TRBD1 matches at 9 bases. Germline values: CDR1 MDHEN, CDR2 SYDVKM. This CDR3 is 15 amino acids long. J was trimmed by 0 bases and V by 4 bases; bases with no gene match: 2. CDR3 amino acids: CASSSGQGSTDTQYF. The CDR3 DNA follows: TGTGCCAGCAGTTCGGGACAGGGAAGCACAGATACGCAGTATTTT.

The chain uses TRBV10-3 and TRBJ2-1; 11 positions match TRBD2. CDR3 length: 13 amino acids. Germline CDR1 and CDR2: ENHRY and SYGVKD. Trimming removed 7 bases from V and 7 bases from J; junction bases left unmatched: 3. This chain's CDR3 is CAITGLAENEQFF. CDR3 nucleotides: TGTGCCATCACGGGACTAGCGGAAAATGAGCAGTTCTTC.